The 32 T cell receptor beta chains below all came from one sample that was sequenced in a study of T cell responses to AZD1222 COVID-19 vaccine. Profiling relied on immunoSEQ multiplex PCR, and the TCRdb table lists in-frame clones only, not all of them. The top ten clones hold roughly 7.7% of a sample with about 97,000 clones, around 89% of them seen once. The input for sequencing was peripheral blood, taken on day 0 of AZD1222 vaccination. The receptors were gathered from an adult in good health.

V is TRBV5-6 and J is TRBJ2-7; D call uncertain. CDR3 length equals 13 residues. Germline CDR1 reads SGHDT; CDR2 reads YYEEEE. The V end lost 5 bases, the J end lost 0 bases, and 9 bases lay between the germline ends. The CDR3 DNA sequence: TGTGCCAGCAGTTCGGGTTTCTCCTACGAGCAGTACTTC. The encoded protein is CASSSGFSYEQYF.

The count of this clone is one. V usage is TRBV5-1 and J usage is TRBJ2-1, with D possibly matching TRBD2 (5 bases). Germline values: CDR1 SGHRS, CDR2 YFSETQ. The CDR3 has 12 amino acids. V lost 2 bases to trimming and J lost 9 bases, with 9 bases between them. Written as DNA, the CDR3 is TGCGCCAGCAGCTTTAGGGCGGGTGAGCAGTTCTTC. This sequence encodes CASSFRAGEQFF.

J is TRBJ2-1 and V is TRBV9, with D perhaps matching TRBD2 (6 bases). CDR3 size: 16 residues. V was pared by 0 bases and J by 10 bases, with 20 bases between. Germline CDR1 and CDR2: SGDLS and YYNGEE. CDR3 in amino acids: CASSVAGGPPGGEQFF. DNA for the CDR3: TGTGCCAGCAGCGTAGCGGGCGGTCCCCCCGGGGGAGAGCAGTTCTTC. The full variable domain, with the rest looked up from reference TRBV9 and TRBJ2-1, is DSGVTQTPKHLITATGQRVTLRCSPRSGDLSVYWYQQSLDQGLQFLIQYYNGEERAKGNILERFSAQQFPDLHSELNLSSLELGDSALYFCASSVAGGPPGGEQFFGPGTRLTVL.

V and J are TRBV5-1 and TRBJ1-6; 9 bases align to TRBD1. This CDR3 is built from 16 residues. Germline lookup yields CDR1 SGHRS and CDR2 YFSETQ. J was trimmed by 0 bases and V by 4 bases; bases with no gene match: 2. CDR3 nucleotides: TGCGCCAGCAGCGTGACAGGGGGCTCCTATAATTCACCCCTCCACTTT. This encodes CASSVTGGSYNSPLHF.

The J gene is TRBJ2-7, the V gene TRBV5-4, with D possibly matching TRBD2 (6 bases). This CDR3 has 14 amino acids. Trimming removed 4 bases at V and 7 bases at J, with 18 bases between. Germline lookup yields CDR1 SGHNT and CDR2 YYREEE (reference sequence). The CDR3 here is CASSQTGQGGEQYF. CDR3 DNA: TGTGCCAGCAGCCAGACGGGTCAGGGAGGTGAGCAGTACTTC.

The gene calls are TRBV4-1 and TRBJ2-7, with 9 bases aligning to TRBD1. The CDR3 runs to 16 residues. CDR1 is MGHRA, CDR2 YSYEKL, per germline. V gave up 0 bases and J gave up 0 bases; unmatched junction bases: 3. The CDR3 loop is CASSQESGQGSYEQYF. CDR3 sequence (DNA): TGCGCCAGCAGCCAAGAGTCGGGACAGGGCTCCTACGAGCAGTACTTC.

The chain uses TRBV11-2 and TRBJ1-4; perhaps TRBD1 as D (5 bases). The CDR3 extends over 14 amino acids. Germline CDR1 and CDR2: SGHAT and FQNNGV. V lost 4 bases and J 2 bases, leaving 8 bases between the germline ends. The CDR3 protein is CASSSRATNEKLFF. The CDR3 bases are TGTGCCAGCAGCTCCAGGGCGACTAATGAAAAACTGTTTTTT.

The rearrangement joins TRBV11-1 to TRBJ1-1; D possibly corresponds to TRBD1 (5 bases). Germline V CDR1 and CDR2: SGHAT, FQDESV (reference sequence). The CDR3 contains 13 residues. V was pared by 4 bases and J by 4 bases, with 10 bases between. Here the CDR3 reads CASSWGVTTEAFF. DNA for the CDR3: TGTGCCAGCAGCTGGGGGGTGACCACTGAAGCTTTCTTT. Drawing the rest from reference TRBV11-1 and TRBJ1-1, the complete variable domain is EAEVAQSPRYKITEKSQAVAFWCDPISGHATLYWYRQILGQGPELLVQFQDESVVDDSQLPKDRFSAERLKGVDSTLKIQPAELGDSAMYLCASSWGVTTEAFFGQGTRLTVV.

The chain links TRBV19 to TRBJ2-5, with D possibly matching TRBD1 (6 bases). In germline, CDR1 is LNHDA, CDR2 SQIVND (reference sequence). The CDR3 has 12 residues. Trimming stripped 7 bases from V and 7 bases from J, with 13 bases between. In nucleotides, the CDR3 is TGTGCCAGTAACACAGGCAGGGGGACCCAGTACTTC. Protein sequence: CASNTGRGTQYF. The full variable domain, with the rest looked up from reference TRBV19 and TRBJ2-5, is DGGITQSPKYLFRKEGQNVTLSCEQNLNHDAMYWYRQDPGQGLRLIYYSQIVNDFQKGDIAEGYSVSREKKESFPLTVTSAQKNPTAFYLCASNTGRGTQYFGPGTRLLVL.

The chain links TRBV15 to TRBJ2-2, with TRBD1 as a possible D gene (5 bases). V lost 0 bases to trimming and J lost 4 bases, with 21 bases between them. This CDR3 has 19 amino acids. Germline values: CDR1 LNHNV, CDR2 YYDKDF (reference sequence). The CDR3 sequence: CATSRDYTGSLGSTGELFF. The CDR3 DNA sequence: TGTGCCACCAGCAGAGATTACACAGGTTCCCTCGGTTCCACCGGGGAGCTGTTTTTT.

This clone was observed once. The chain combines TRBV27 with TRBJ2-2; unclear D gene. V was cut by 5 bases and J by 0 bases, with 10 bases left in between. The germline V gene encodes CDR1 MNHEY and CDR2 SMNVEV (reference sequence). CDR3 length equals 15 residues. The CDR3 is CASSPLGPNTGELFF. CDR3 in DNA: TGTGCCAGCAGTCCTCTGGGCCCGAACACCGGGGAGCTGTTTTTT.

The sample holds one count of this clone. V gene TRBV28 combines with J gene TRBJ2-6; possibly TRBD1 or TRBD2 for D (5 bases each). CDR1 is MDHEN and CDR2 is SYDVKM in the germline V gene. Trimming stripped 3 bases from V and 0 bases from J, with 9 bases between. The CDR3 covers 16 residues. The CDR3 region is CASSFRGTSGANVLTF. The CDR3 bases are TGTGCCAGCAGTTTTCGGGGCACCTCTGGGGCCAACGTCCTGACTTTC.

This chain uses TRBV12-3 or TRBV12-4 with TRBJ1-1; D not certain. This CDR3 region has 13 residues. V was cut by 6 bases and J by 6 bases, with 14 bases left in between. CDR3 region: CASSSLGVPEAFF. The CDR3 nucleotides read TGTGCCAGCAGCTCTCTCGGGGTCCCTGAAGCTTTCTTT.

The chain carries TRBV4-2 and TRBJ2-5; TRBD2 matches 15 bases. Germline V CDR1 and CDR2: LGHNA, YNFKEQ. V lost 0 bases to trimming and J lost 7 bases; unmatched junction nucleotides: 15. The CDR3 totals 20 residues. The CDR3 reads CASSQDSGGLAGGREWTQYF. The CDR3 DNA is TGTGCCAGCAGCCAAGATTCTGGGGGACTAGCGGGGGGTCGAGAGTGGACCCAGTACTTC.

The chain employs TRBV19 and TRBJ2-1; 16 bases are shared with TRBD2. V lost 4 bases, J lost 11 bases, and 5 bases stayed unmatched. Looked up from germline, CDR1 is LNHDA and CDR2 is SQIVND (reference sequence). The CDR3 covers 15 residues. The CDR3 spells CASSTGTSGRAKQFF. In nucleotides, the CDR3 is TGTGCCAGTAGTACCGGGACTAGCGGGAGGGCCAAGCAGTTCTTC. Full variable domain (missing parts from reference TRBV19 and TRBJ2-1): DGGITQSPKYLFRKEGQNVTLSCEQNLNHDAMYWYRQDPGQGLRLIYYSQIVNDFQKGDIAEGYSVSREKKESFPLTVTSAQKNPTAFYLCASSTGTSGRAKQFFGPGTRLTVL.

V and J are TRBV27 and TRBJ1-1; 7 bases line up with TRBD1. Germline CDR1 and CDR2: MNHEY and SMNVEV (reference sequence). V shed 6 bases, J shed 0 bases, and the junction held 10 bases outside the gene matches. The CDR3 is 16 residues long. The CDR3 sequence is CASSSYRGLLNTEAFF. As DNA, the CDR3 is TGTGCCAGCAGCTCCTACAGGGGCCTGCTGAACACTGAAGCTTTCTTT.

The chain employs TRBV12-3 or TRBV12-4 and TRBJ1-2, with 8 bases fitting TRBD1. The J segment lost 5 bases and the V segment lost 6 bases, leaving 5 bases of the junction unmatched. CDR3 size: 13 residues. The CDR3 DNA reads TGTGCCAGCAGGGATAACAGGGGGTATGGCTACACCTTC. Amino acid sequence: CASRDNRGYGYTF.

The CDR3 sequence is CASTTGTSSYEQYF. For the CDR3, the DNA is TGTGCCAGTACTACTGGGACTAGCTCCTACGAGCAGTACTTC. The chain combines TRBV2 with TRBJ2-7, with 8 bases that match TRBD2. This CDR3 is 14 amino acids long. V shed 9 bases, J shed 0 bases, and the junction held 7 bases outside the gene matches. Germline values: CDR1 SNHLY, CDR2 FYNNEI.

The chain couples TRBV13 to TRBJ2-5, with D possibly TRBD2 on 5 matching bases. Per the germline V gene, CDR1 is PRHDT and CDR2 is FYEKMQ (reference sequence). CDR3 length equals 14 residues. V gave up 6 bases and J gave up 0 bases, with 11 bases separating them. The CDR3 loop reads CASRPGLHQETQYF. The CDR3 nucleotides read TGTGCCAGCAGACCCGGACTCCACCAAGAGACCCAGTACTTC.

V and J are TRBV24-1 and TRBJ2-5; D is tentatively TRBD1 or TRBD2 (5 bases each). Trimming took 1 base from V and 3 from J, leaving 11 bases between them. Looked up from germline, CDR1 is KGHDR and CDR2 is SFDVKD. The CDR3 is 15 residues long. This CDR3 reads CATSDFGAGEETQYF. As DNA, the CDR3 is TGTGCCACCAGTGATTTCGGGGCGGGCGAAGAGACCCAGTACTTC.

The chain combines TRBV18 with TRBJ2-3; TRBD2 matches at 11 bases. CDR3 length: 16 residues. From germline, CDR1 is KGHSH and CDR2 LQKENI. V trimming: 6 bases; J trimming: 0 bases; junction bases outside the gene matches: 5. The CDR3 DNA is TGTGCCAGCTCCCCCCGACTAGCGGGGAGCACAGATACGCAGTATTTT. It translates to CASSPRLAGSTDTQYF.

This chain uses TRBV18 with TRBJ2-2; no reliable D call. This CDR3 comprises 16 residues. Germline loops: CDR1 KGHSH, CDR2 LQKENI. V lost 8 bases and J lost 1, with 17 bases in between. The CDR3 loop is CASQYEAYLNTGELFF. In DNA, the CDR3 is TGTGCCAGCCAATACGAGGCCTACTTGAACACCGGGGAGCTGTTTTTT.

The CDR3 sequence: CASSFMFRGTQYF. The CDR3 nucleotides are TGTGCCAGCAGCTTTATGTTCCGGGGTACGCAGTATTTT. The V gene is TRBV7-2, the J gene TRBJ2-3, with D maybe TRBD2 (5 bases). Trimming left V 3 bases short and J 8 bases short, with 12 bases between. Germline V CDR1 and CDR2: SGHTA, FQGNSA. The CDR3 consists of 13 residues.

The genes are TRBV19 and TRBJ2-1; weak D call: TRBD1 (5 bases). CDR3 length: 14 amino acids. Trimming shortened V by 3 bases and J by 4 bases, and 10 bases separated the two germline ends. Germline V gene data show CDR1 as LNHDA and CDR2 as SQIVND (reference sequence). CDR3 coding DNA: TGTGCCAGTAGTATTGGACACCTTTACAATGAGCAGTTCTTC. It is translated as CASSIGHLYNEQFF.

V usage is TRBV3-1 (or the pseudogene TRBV3-2) and J usage is TRBJ1-5; TRBD1 might be the D (6 bases). Germline lookup yields CDR1 LGHDT and CDR2 YNNKEL (reference sequence). Trimming left V 0 bases short and J 0 bases short, with 15 bases between. This CDR3 contains 18 residues. The CDR3 region is CASSQDSGTNYSNQPQHF. The DNA of the CDR3 is TGTGCCAGCAGCCAAGATTCAGGGACAAATTATAGCAATCAGCCCCAGCATTTT.

V and J are TRBV28 and TRBJ2-7; D not certain. Germline V gene data show CDR1 as MDHEN and CDR2 as SYDVKM. CDR3 size: 14 residues. V was shortened by 1 base and J by 0 bases, with 7 bases between the two germline ends. The CDR3 here is CASSLSGLSYEQYF. CDR3 sequence (DNA): TGTGCCAGCAGTTTATCTGGCCTCTCCTACGAGCAGTACTTC.

This clone appeared a single time. The chain couples TRBV5-1 to TRBJ1-2; D might be TRBD1 (5 bases). Trimming pared 0 bases from V and 7 bases from J, leaving 16 bases between. Per germline, CDR1 SGHRS and CDR2 YFSETQ. The CDR3 totals 15 residues. The CDR3 spells CASSLALSGFGGYTF. The CDR3 DNA is TGCGCCAGCAGCTTGGCGTTGTCAGGGTTTGGTGGCTACACCTTC.

The chain employs TRBV29-1 and TRBJ2-3; 7 bases agree with TRBD2. Germline CDR1 reads SQVTM; CDR2 reads ANQGSEA. V shed 5 bases and J 0 bases; nucleotides not matched to a gene: 8. The CDR3 is 15 amino acids. The CDR3 DNA is TGCAGCGTTCCTGGGAGGGGACCAAGCACAGATACGCAGTATTTT. It specifies CSVPGRGPSTDTQYF.

V is TRBV11-3 and J is TRBJ2-2; 8 nucleotides line up with TRBD1. The CDR3 has 17 amino acids. Germline assignment: CDR1 SGHNT and CDR2 YENEEA. The J segment lost 3 bases and the V segment lost 5 bases, leaving 11 bases of the junction unmatched. The CDR3 sequence is CASSDPPGTGYTGELFF. Here the CDR3 DNA reads TGTGCCAGCAGCGATCCTCCCGGGACAGGATACACCGGGGAGCTGTTTTTT. The entire variable domain, with the rest obtained from reference TRBV11-3 and TRBJ2-2, is as follows: EAGVVQSPRYKIIEKKQPVAFWCNPISGHNTLYWYLQNLGQGPELLIRYENEEAVDDSQLPKDRFSAERLKGVDSTLKIQPAELGDSAVYLCASSDPPGTGYTGELFFGEGSRLTVL.

V usage is TRBV19 and J usage is TRBJ2-5; TRBD2 matches at 10 bases. Germline trimming cut 5 bases from V and 5 bases from J; bases unmatched to any gene: 8. Germline V gene lookup returns CDR1 LNHDA and CDR2 SQIVND (reference sequence). CDR3 length: 15 residues. CDR3 loop: CASSPLAGGQETQYF. The CDR3 DNA reads as TGTGCCAGTAGTCCTTTAGCGGGGGGTCAGGAGACCCAGTACTTC.

By frequency in the sample, this clone is medium-sized (0.01 to 0.1%). The rearrangement uses TRBV11-2 and TRBJ2-3, with 12 bases that match TRBD1. The CDR3 extends over 19 amino acids. V gave up 1 base and J gave up 1 base; unmatched junction bases: 9. Germline CDR1 SGHAT, CDR2 FQNNGV. The DNA of the CDR3 is TGTGCCAGCAGCTTAGTCGGTTGGGGACAGGGGGCCGGCACAGATACGCAGTATTTT. Amino acid sequence: CASSLVGWGQGAGTDTQYF.

This clone was seen only a few times. The rearrangement links TRBV14 to TRBJ1-2; 10 bases are a match to TRBD1. The CDR3 spans 17 residues. Germline CDR1 is SGHDN and CDR2 is FVKESK. J lost 0 bases, V lost 3 bases, and 7 bases had no gene match. CDR3 coding DNA: TGTGCCAGCAGCCAGCTCGGGACAGGGGTTCCTAACTATGGCTACACCTTC. Translation: CASSQLGTGVPNYGYTF.